This T cell receptor (beta chain) emerged from a study of OX40 agonist ivuxolimab in advanced cancers. The overall study: Allowance was made for prior anti-PD-1, anti-PD-L1 or anti-CTLA-4 therapy, and about 40% had some. Three patients showed partial responses: one hepatocellular carcinoma and two cutaneous melanoma cases.

J was trimmed by 1 base and V by 3 bases; bases with no gene match: 1. There are 14 residues in the CDR3. Germline CDR1 is MNHEY and CDR2 is SVGAGI. Libraries were prepared by immunoSEQ multiplex PCR; TCRdb keeps only in-frame clonotypes and omits some of them. The data show about 93,000 clones, about 90% seen once. Source: CD4+ or CD8+ T cells sorted from blood, taken in a trial of the OX40 agonist ivuxolimab. The clonotype comes from an adult with an advanced solid tumor such as melanoma, head and neck, liver or kidney cancer. The chain is built from TRBV6-5 and TRBJ1-1; 8 positions agree with TRBD1. This chain's CDR3 is CASSYGTGNTEAFF. The DNA for the CDR3 is TGTGCCAGCAGTTATGGGACAGGGAACACTGAAGCTTTCTTT.